The 32 T cell receptor beta chains listed next were all sequenced from one sample in a study of cytomegalovirus exposure and HLA in healthy donors. This PCR relied on a set of 60 Vbeta primers and 13 Jbeta primers. The data were produced by immunoSEQ multiplex PCR, yet TCRdb's version contains in-frame clones alone and is incomplete. The table records roughly 95,000 clones, approximately 76% of them present only once. The specimen was PBMCs. The receptor source for this set is a man younger than 45 in good health and CMV-seropositive.

V gene TRBV5-6 combines with J gene TRBJ2-3; 8 bases fit TRBD2. With 7 bases clipped from V and 2 bases from J, the junction kept 12 bases outside the gene matches. Germline CDR1 is SGHDT and CDR2 is YYEEEE. This CDR3 is built from 16 residues. The CDR3 reads CASSLLGSGATDTQYF. The DNA of the CDR3 is TGTGCCAGCTCCCTGTTAGGTAGCGGGGCCACAGATACGCAGTATTTT.

The chain carries TRBV2 and TRBJ2-2; 11 bases match TRBD2. The CDR3 is 17 residues long. Germline V gene data show CDR1 as SNHLY and CDR2 as FYNNEI. Trimming cost V 7 bases and J 3 bases; bases outside gene matches: 10. DNA for the CDR3: TGTGCCAGCACGGCTAGCGGGAGGAGATTCGACACCGGGGAGCTGTTTTTT. The encoded protein is CASTASGRRFDTGELFF.

In its sample, this clone was seen once. The V call is TRBV29-1, the J call TRBJ2-1; no reliable D call. Trimming shortened V by 4 bases and J by 5 bases, and 6 bases separated the two germline ends. Germline V gene sequence: CDR1 SQVTM, CDR2 ANQGSEA. The CDR3 loop spans 11 amino acids. CDR3 bases: TGCAGCGTTGGCAGAAACAATGAGCAGTTCTTC. Translation gives CSVGRNNEQFF.

The chain employs TRBV15 and TRBJ1-5, with 10 bases that match TRBD1. This CDR3 has 15 amino acids. From germline, CDR1 is LNHNV and CDR2 YYDKDF (reference sequence). V was pared by 5 bases and J by 6 bases, with 7 bases of the junction left unmatched. This CDR3 is CATSRTGGSVQPQHF. In nucleotides, the CDR3 is TGTGCCACCAGCCGGACAGGGGGGTCCGTTCAGCCCCAGCATTTT. Complete variable domain (other parts from reference TRBV15 and TRBJ1-5): DAMVIQNPRYQVTQFGKPVTLSCSQTLNHNVMYWYQQKSSQAPKLLFHYYDKDFNNEADTPDNFQSRRPNTSFCFLDIRSPGLGDTAMYLCATSRTGGSVQPQHFGDGTRLSIL.

The chain uses TRBV28 and TRBJ1-5; TRBD1 agrees at 10 bases. The germline V gene encodes CDR1 MDHEN and CDR2 SYDVKM. The ends lost 10 bases at V and 0 bases at J; junction bases unmatched: 9. The CDR3 consists of 16 residues. CDR3: CATETGTGVSNQPQHF. The CDR3 bases are TGTGCCACGGAAACCGGGACAGGGGTTAGCAATCAGCCCCAGCATTTT.

The chain carries TRBV10-3 and TRBJ1-5, with 7 bases fitting TRBD1. From germline, CDR1 is ENHRY and CDR2 SYGVKD. The CDR3 has 14 amino acids. The trim removed 2 bases at V and 4 bases at J, leaving 2 bases unmatched. The CDR3, as DNA: TGTGCCATCAGTGAGCGGGACAGAAATCAGCCCCAGCATTTT. This gives the protein CAISERDRNQPQHF.

This clone was observed once. V and J are TRBV29-1 and TRBJ2-1, with TRBD2 matching over 7 bases. With V trimmed by 7 bases and J by 8 bases, 8 bases remained unmatched. The CDR3 loop spans 12 amino acids. CDR1 and CDR2 (germline): SQVTM, ANQGSEA. The CDR3 DNA reads as TGCAGCGCCTGGGGAGGGTCGGATGAGCAGTTCTTC. It encodes CSAWGGSDEQFF.

The V gene is TRBV15, the J gene TRBJ1-1, with D unresolved. This CDR3 has 13 residues. V was shortened by 9 bases and J by 8 bases, with 19 bases between the two germline ends. Germline loops: CDR1 LNHNV, CDR2 YYDKDF (reference sequence). The CDR3 loop reads CATRSDSLGEAFF. In nucleotides, the CDR3 is TGTGCCACACGATCGGACTCCCTCGGGGAAGCTTTCTTT.

This clone has a single count. The V gene is TRBV9, the J gene TRBJ2-5; 7 positions agree with TRBD1. This CDR3 has 12 residues. The V and J ends lost 5 bases and 5 bases, in that order; junction bases with no gene match: 3. Germline V CDR1 and CDR2: SGDLS, YYNGEE. The CDR3 loop is CASSETGETQYF. For the CDR3, the DNA is TGTGCCAGCAGTGAGACAGGGGAGACCCAGTACTTC.

This clone was counted a few times. This chain uses TRBV28 with TRBJ2-5; 8 bases line up with TRBD1. V lost 6 bases to trimming and J lost 1 base; unmatched junction nucleotides: 10. Per germline, CDR1 MDHEN and CDR2 SYDVKM. The CDR3 extends over 16 amino acids. The CDR3: CASSFGQGLPQETQYF. Written as DNA, the CDR3 is TGTGCCAGCAGCTTCGGACAGGGTCTCCCCCAAGAGACCCAGTACTTC.

This clone was detected a few times. This chain connects TRBV4-1 to TRBJ2-1, with D maybe TRBD2 (6 bases). There are 18 residues in the CDR3. Trimming shortened V by 4 bases and J by 2 bases, and 21 bases separated the two germline ends. CDR1 is MGHRA and CDR2 is YSYEKL in the germline V gene. CDR3 protein: CASSLSPDSGRTYNEQFF. CDR3 bases: TGCGCCAGCAGCCTGTCCCCTGATAGCGGACGGACCTACAATGAGCAGTTCTTC.

J is TRBJ1-4 and V is TRBV4-1; weak D call: TRBD1 (5 bases). The germline gives CDR1 MGHRA, CDR2 YSYEKL. The CDR3 totals 16 residues. Trimming removed 3 bases from V and 6 bases from J, with 17 bases in between. CDR3 DNA: TGCGCCAGCAGCCAGCTAATCAGGGCTTGGGATGAAAAACTGTTTTTT. It yields the protein CASSQLIRAWDEKLFF.

This chain uses TRBV10-3 with TRBJ1-1; 7 positions agree with TRBD1. J gave up 0 bases and V 0 bases, and 1 base lay outside the gene matches. This CDR3 is 15 amino acids long. Germline CDR1 is ENHRY and CDR2 is SYGVKD. The CDR3, as DNA: TGTGCCATCAGTGAGTCGACAGGGCTGAACACTGAAGCTTTCTTT. Amino acids: CAISESTGLNTEAFF.

This clone has just one count. This rearrangement joins TRBV29-1 to TRBJ2-7, with no clear D. The CDR3 extends over 13 amino acids. V lost 6 bases, J lost 5 bases, and 17 bases lay in between. Germline CDR1 and CDR2: SQVTM and ANQGSEA. The CDR3 DNA reads as TGCAGCGTAGCCAGTGGATCAGGAAACGAGCAGTACTTC. Amino acid sequence: CSVASGSGNEQYF.

The chain is built from TRBV6-6 and TRBJ1-6; D not resolved. The V gene's germline CDR1 is MNHNY and CDR2 SVGAGI (reference sequence). This CDR3 comprises 16 residues. V was shortened by 0 bases and J by 6 bases, with 12 bases between the two germline ends. The CDR3 DNA is TGTGCCAGCAGTTACTCCCGGGGTGGGGTTAATTCACCCCTCCACTTT. Protein product: CASSYSRGGVNSPLHF.

The rearrangement uses TRBV28 and TRBJ1-5; 7 nucleotides line up with TRBD1. The ends lost 1 base at V and 3 bases at J; junction bases unmatched: 3. Germline-derived CDR1 and CDR2 are MDHEN and SYDVKM. The CDR3 has 15 amino acids. CDR3 region: CASSLSDRDNQPQHF. Here the CDR3 DNA reads TGTGCCAGCAGTTTATCCGACAGGGACAATCAGCCCCAGCATTTT. Using reference TRBV28 and TRBJ1-5 for the parts outside the CDR3, the full variable domain is DVKVTQSSRYLVKRTGEKVFLECVQDMDHENMFWYRQDPGLGLRLIYFSYDVKMKEKGDIPEGYSVSREKKERFSLILESASTNQTSMYLCASSLSDRDNQPQHFGDGTRLSIL.

The chain is built from TRBV5-1 and TRBJ1-2; TRBD1 is a possible D gene (5 bases). There are 15 residues in the CDR3. Germline lookup yields CDR1 SGHRS and CDR2 YFSETQ. Trimming left V 4 bases short and J 4 bases short, with 17 bases between. In DNA form, the CDR3 reads TGCGCCAGCAGCCTCTCCGGGGGTAAGGTCTATGGCTACACCTTC. It is translated as CASSLSGGKVYGYTF. The full variable domain, with the rest looked up from reference TRBV5-1 and TRBJ1-2, is KAGVTQTPRYLIKTRGQQVTLSCSPISGHRSVSWYQQTPGQGLQFLFEYFSETQRNKGNFPGRFSGRQFSNSRSEMNVSTLELGDSALYLCASSLSGGKVYGYTFGSGTRLTVV.

V and J are TRBV19 and TRBJ1-1, with D possibly matching TRBD1 (6 bases). Germline lookup yields CDR1 LNHDA and CDR2 SQIVND (reference sequence). V was pared by 3 bases and J by 6 bases, with 14 bases between. This CDR3 comprises 14 residues. This chain's CDR3 is CASSIRQGLPEAFF. The CDR3 region has the DNA TGTGCCAGTAGTATCCGCCAGGGGCTTCCTGAAGCTTTCTTT.

The CDR3 region is CASSITGVEQYF. CDR3 sequence (DNA): TGTGCCAGCAGCATCACAGGGGTAGAGCAGTACTTC. The chain uses TRBV5-6 and TRBJ2-7; 7 positions agree with TRBD1. The CDR3 loop spans 12 amino acids. After removal of 4 bases from V and 7 bases from J, the junction contained 5 bases not matched to a gene. Germline loops: CDR1 SGHDT, CDR2 YYEEEE. The full variable domain, with the rest looked up from reference TRBV5-6 and TRBJ2-7, is DAGVTQSPTHLIKTRGQQVTLRCSPKSGHDTVSWYQQALGQGPQFIFQYYEEEERQRGNFPDRFSGHQFPNYSSELNVNALLLGDSALYLCASSITGVEQYFGPGTRLTVT.

This clone has just a few counts. This rearrangement joins TRBV4-2 to TRBJ1-5, with 8 bases fitting TRBD1. This CDR3 region has 14 residues. J gave up 6 bases and V 4 bases, and 5 bases lay outside the gene matches. CDR1 LGHNA and CDR2 YNFKEQ come from the germline V gene. As DNA, the CDR3 is TGTGCCAGCAGCCTCGGGACAGGAGTTCAGCCCCAGCATTTT. The encoded protein is CASSLGTGVQPQHF.

The chain has TRBV7-9 and TRBJ2-7; perhaps TRBD2 as D (6 bases). Looked up from germline, CDR1 is SEHNR and CDR2 is FQNEAQ (reference sequence). This CDR3 is built from 14 residues. The V end was cut by 1 base, the J end by 7 bases, with 14 bases between. CDR3 loop: CASSLVGGPGEQYF. Here the CDR3 DNA reads TGTGCCAGCAGCTTAGTGGGGGGACCAGGGGAGCAGTACTTC.

This clone appeared a few times. The CDR3 loop is CASSEGPNTGELFF. As DNA, the CDR3 is TGTGCCAGCAGCGAGGGGCCGAACACCGGGGAGCTGTTTTTT. The V gene is TRBV9, the J gene TRBJ2-2; D perhaps matches TRBD1 (5 bases). Germline CDR1 and CDR2: SGDLS and YYNGEE. The CDR3 is made up of 14 amino acids. V was shortened by 3 bases and J by 0 bases, with 6 bases between the two germline ends.

V is TRBV19 and J is TRBJ1-5; weak D call: TRBD1 (6 bases). This CDR3 has 14 residues. Between the trimmed V and J ends, which lost 6 bases and 0 bases, there was a span of 9 bases. The V gene's germline CDR1 is LNHDA and CDR2 SQIVND (reference sequence). The CDR3 nucleotides are TGTGCCAGTAGGGGGGGGGCTAGCAATCAGCCCCAGCATTTT. Residues: CASRGGASNQPQHF.

A few counts support this clone. The rearrangement joins TRBV28 to TRBJ2-7, with TRBD2 matching 12 bases. The germline V gene has CDR1 MDHEN and CDR2 SYDVKM. J was trimmed by 4 bases and V by 5 bases; bases with no gene match: 6. The CDR3 runs to 15 residues. The CDR3 DNA sequence: TGTGCCAGCAGTCCGAGGACTAGCGGGATATACGAGCAGTACTTC. Its translation is CASSPRTSGIYEQYF.

This clone has just a few counts. The chain joins TRBV7-8 to TRBJ1-1; the D gene is possibly TRBD1 (5 bases). V lost 1 base, J lost 1 base, and 19 bases lay in between. Germline V gives CDR1 SGHVS, CDR2 FQNEAQ. The CDR3 loop spans 18 amino acids. CDR3 sequence: CASSLEGWGRETNTEAFF. CDR3 bases: TGTGCCAGCAGCTTAGAAGGGTGGGGCAGGGAAACGAACACTGAAGCTTTCTTT.

This clone was picked up one time. The genes are TRBV6-5 and TRBJ1-1, with a possible D match to TRBD1 (5 bases). V lost 4 bases and J lost 1, with 13 bases in between. The CDR3 spans 15 residues. Per the germline V gene, CDR1 is MNHEY and CDR2 is SVGAGI. The DNA of the CDR3 is TGTGCCAGCAGTTCTGACAGAGAGAAGAACACTGAAGCTTTCTTT. Encoded protein: CASSSDREKNTEAFF.

The sample holds a few counts of this clone. The chain carries TRBV5-1 and TRBJ2-1; a possible D gene is TRBD2 (6 bases). The CDR3 covers 14 residues. V lost 4 bases and J lost 6, with 14 bases in between. Germline V gives CDR1 SGHRS, CDR2 YFSETQ. This chain's CDR3 is CASSPDYKGNEQFF. The CDR3 DNA sequence: TGCGCCAGCAGCCCGGACTACAAAGGCAATGAGCAGTTCTTC.

The CDR3 region is CASNLAGENTGELFF. The CDR3 DNA follows: TGTGCCAGTAATTTAGCGGGGGAGAACACCGGGGAGCTGTTTTTT. J is TRBJ2-2 and V is TRBV19, with 9 bases aligning to TRBD2. Looked up from germline, CDR1 is LNHDA and CDR2 is SQIVND (reference sequence). The CDR3 contains 15 residues. Trimming removed 7 bases from V and 1 base from J; junction bases left unmatched: 4.

The V call is TRBV2, the J call TRBJ1-1, with a weak D call TRBD1 (6 bases). The CDR3 extends over 16 amino acids. The V gene's germline CDR1 is SNHLY and CDR2 FYNNEI. V was shortened by 5 bases and J by 0 bases, with 16 bases between the two germline ends. The CDR3 loop reads CASSIPPGHLNTEAFF. The CDR3 DNA sequence: TGTGCCAGCAGTATCCCTCCGGGACACCTGAACACTGAAGCTTTCTTT.

Written as DNA, the CDR3 is TGCGCCAGCAGCTCAAGACAGGGTGACAAGGAAAAACTGTTTTTT. Protein product: CASSSRQGDKEKLFF. This chain uses TRBV5-1 with TRBJ1-4; 7 bases are shared with TRBD1. The junction had 10 bases not matched to a gene; V was cut back by 3 bases and J by 8 bases. The CDR3 covers 15 residues. From germline, CDR1 is SGHRS and CDR2 YFSETQ.

For this clone: Other DNA sequences in the same sample also yield this CDR3. This chain links TRBV9 with TRBJ2-1; D gene uncertain. Trimming pared 0 bases from V and 0 bases from J, leaving 10 bases between. Germline V CDR1 and CDR2: SGDLS, YYNGEE. The CDR3 has 16 amino acids. CDR3 sequence reads: CASSVGVGSSYNEQFF. The CDR3 DNA reads TGTGCCAGCAGCGTAGGGGTGGGCAGCTCCTACAATGAGCAGTTCTTC.

V gene TRBV6-6 combines with J gene TRBJ1-2; 12 bases match TRBD1. V dropped 5 bases and J dropped 8; count of bases not matched to a gene: 9. CDR1 is MNHNY and CDR2 is SVGAGI in the germline V gene (reference sequence). There are 15 residues in the CDR3. The CDR3 DNA follows: TGTGCCAGCAGTCACCCCGGGACAGGGGGCACAGGCTACACCTTC. Its protein is CASSHPGTGGTGYTF.